The rows below give T cell receptor beta chains drawn from one sample of a study of metastatic and nonmetastatic thyroid tumors. TCRdb re-called the PCR reads through MiXCR. The profile shows about 41,000 clones, roughly 24% of them singletons. The sequenced sample was tumor tissue. The receptors were sampled from a female donor with papillary thyroid cancer or a benign thyroid nodule (not recorded which). Some clones in this sample may be carry-over from other donors' samples. CDR3s include the opening cysteine and the closing phenylalanine or tryptophan. The order of the fields is J gene, D gene, clone size, V gene, CDR3 DNA, CDR3 protein. The D gene is left open where the match is weak. Size is stated for part of the rows, as once, few or many counts, or as a class when the clone is expanded.

j_call: TRBJ2-7
d_call: .
clone_size: many
v_call: TRBV10-2
cdr3_nt: TGCGCCAGCAGTGGCCAGGGGACTTCCTACGAGCAGTACTTC
cdr3_aa: CASSGQGTSYEQYF

j_call: TRBJ2-3
d_call: TRBD2
clone_size: many
v_call: TRBV30
cdr3_nt: TGTGCCTGGAGAACTAGCGGGGGAACAGATACGCAGTATTTT
cdr3_aa: CAWRTSGGTDTQYF

j_call: TRBJ2-1
d_call: TRBD2
clone_size: .
v_call: TRBV7-3
cdr3_nt: TGTGCCAGCAGCTTAAGTCAGGTGTGGACTAGCGGGCTCTACAATGAGCAGTTCTTC
cdr3_aa: CASSLSQVWTSGLYNEQFF

j_call: TRBJ1-1
d_call: .
clone_size: few
v_call: TRBV5-1
cdr3_nt: TGCGCCAGCAGCTTGGACAGTCAACCTAACACTGAAGCTTTCTTT
cdr3_aa: CASSLDSQPNTEAFF

j_call: TRBJ2-5
d_call: TRBD2
clone_size: many
v_call: TRBV7-2
cdr3_nt: TGTGCCAGCAGCTCGACAGGCCGGGAGGGACGTTGGGAGACCCAGTACTTC
cdr3_aa: CASSSTGREGRWETQYF

j_call: TRBJ1-2
d_call: .
clone_size: few
v_call: TRBV10-2
cdr3_nt: TGCGCCAGCAGTGCAGGGCCAAAGTACTATGGCTACACCTTC
cdr3_aa: CASSAGPKYYGYTF

j_call: TRBJ1-2
d_call: .
clone_size: many
v_call: TRBV20-1
cdr3_nt: TGCAGTGCTAGAGGGACTGTAGCTAACTATGGCTACACCTTC
cdr3_aa: CSARGTVANYGYTF

j_call: TRBJ1-1
d_call: .
clone_size: few
v_call: TRBV6-1
cdr3_nt: TGTGCCAGCAGGGATGCCGGGTCGGCATTCACTGAAGCTTTCTTT
cdr3_aa: CASRDAGSAFTEAFF

j_call: TRBJ2-5
d_call: .
clone_size: .
v_call: TRBV13
cdr3_nt: TGTGCCAGCAGTTTACAGTTGCGGGAGACCCAGTACTTC
cdr3_aa: CASSLQLRETQYF

j_call: TRBJ2-2
d_call: .
clone_size: .
v_call: TRBV20-1
cdr3_nt: TGCAGTGCCAGCCACTGGTCGGGCACCGGGGAGCTGTTTTTT
cdr3_aa: CSASHWSGTGELFF

j_call: TRBJ1-1
d_call: .
clone_size: .
v_call: TRBV18
cdr3_nt: TGTGCCAGCTCACTTGGTGTTGGGGTGAACACTGAAGCTTTCTTT
cdr3_aa: CASSLGVGVNTEAFF

j_call: TRBJ1-5
d_call: TRBD1
clone_size: many
v_call: TRBV6-6
cdr3_nt: TGTGCCAGCAGTTACTCCGGGACAGGCGTCAATCAGCCCCAGCATTTT
cdr3_aa: CASSYSGTGVNQPQHF

j_call: TRBJ2-7
d_call: .
clone_size: few
v_call: TRBV6-2/TRBV6-3
cdr3_nt: TGTGCCAGCAGTTACGATAGAGTCGAGCAGTACTTC
cdr3_aa: CASSYDRVEQYF

j_call: TRBJ2-7
d_call: TRBD1
clone_size: many
v_call: TRBV6-2/TRBV6-3
cdr3_nt: TGTGCCAGCAGTTACTTGTGGACAGGGAACTCCGAGCAGTACTTC
cdr3_aa: CASSYLWTGNSEQYF